This TCR beta chain was recovered during a study of T cell repertoires in cytomegalovirus infection. Background on the study: TCR beta signatures that were public indicated CMV infection and matching HLA type.

General study findings and limits: Individuals carrying CMV plus the relevant HLA were identified by cumulative frequency of public TCR beta families. The ex vivo response showed dominance by HLA-C-restricted CMV-specific TCR beta clonotypes.

One entry per CDR3 protein results from TCRdb running MiXCR on the reads. The data contain about 360,000 distinct CDR3 sequences, 18% of them seen just once; the ten biggest clones take up approximately 10%. About this clonotype itself: The target antigen is unknown.

This TCR was sampled from a human donor in good health (CMV status not recorded). Some clones in this sample may be carry-over from other donors' samples. The sequenced sample was PBMCs.

CDR3 bases: TGCAGCGTAGGGCGTAATGAGCAGTTCTTC. Translated: CSVGRNEQFF. V and J are TRBV29-1 and TRBJ2-1; unclear D gene. The germline V and J ends were trimmed by 6 bases and 7 bases, with 7 bases remaining between them. The germline gives CDR1 SQVTM, CDR2 ANQGSEA. This CDR3 region has 10 residues.